Included here is one T cell receptor (beta chain) sequence, with context. No cognate antigen has been identified for it. Qualities for individual bases were not recorded, and no much larger clone is one base off. Participants in the prospective study were aged 18 to 89 years, lived in 24 United States geographic areas, and enrolled through a virtual design. In the prospective study, participants were assigned to cohorts based on the clinical history participants reported in a screening survey and a study questionnaire. For ImmuneRACE Cohort 3, a participant was defined as recovered based on two consecutive negative NP/OP PCR tests, clearance by a healthcare professional, or resolution of symptoms. In the prospective study, mobile phlebotomists collected whole blood, serum and a nasopharyngeal or oropharyngeal swab from each participant. Participants in the prospective study had the option to provide additional blood draws and questionnaires over an approximately 2-month period. Blood samples from the prospective study were shipped frozen or at room temperature prior to DNA extraction.

This sample is part of a study of blood T cell repertoires in COVID-19 (dated by TCRdb to 2018 to 2020). Context from the whole study: The collaborator samples originated in the United States, Italy and Spain and spanned the acute and convalescent phases of COVID-19. A de-identified subject ID, COVID-19 status, age in years and sex were almost always included in the sample metadata. The prospective study material was composed of cDNA or gDNA derived from T cells, B-cell-depleted T cells, or PBMCs. The dataset comprised deeply sampled blood TCRbeta repertoires from subjects exposed to, actively infected with, or recovered from COVID-19. Where available, HLA class I and class II types were obtained from metadata supplied by the sample provider rather than from assay-based typing. Samples came from the ongoing ImmuneRACE study (first 160 participants) plus 1,254 subjects from 6 global collaborators. The repertoires were released in a freely available public database meant as a resource for research on the immune response to SARS-CoV-2.

Here is what the overall study found, with its caveats: Clinical and demographic metadata were provided uncurated, with the amount varying by source and participant.

The immunoSEQ Assay, a bias-controlled multiplex PCR, was used to amplify TCRbeta CDR3 regions from genomic DNA. The authors processed their data as follows. The number of nucleated cells in each sample was estimated from the amplification of reference gene primers within the assay. To quantify the absolute abundance of each unique TCRbeta CDR3 rearrangement, sequence reads were collapsed and filtered. Productive Simpson clonality was computed per sample as the square root of Simpson's diversity index over productive rearrangements. The immuneACCESS repertoire file appears here via TCRdb, limited to in-frame rearrangements. These files lack a portion of the clones; in checked studies, under half of the deficit traces to unresolved V genes, and the cause of the others is not known. The DNA gave D and trimming, while V, J and clone size come from that table. The sample table lists fewer than 200,000 clones, over 80% of them with a count of one. In total, the top ten clones hold approximately 4.4% of the sample.

CDR1 and CDR2 are drawn from the germline V gene: SGHRS, YFSETQ. Reading from cysteine to phenylalanine, the CDR3 counts 17 amino acids. Solely the CDR3 DNA is kept, with 51 bases framed from the first base. Deletion took 8 bases off V and 0 bases off J, with a span of 21 bases between the germline ends. Sample: PBMCs or T cells enriched from blood (not recorded which). The chain links TRBV5-1 with TRBJ1-3; the D gene cannot be resolved reliably. The clonotype originates from a woman in her forties or fifties who had recovered from COVID-19. CDR3 sequence: CASPRDLGWSSGNTIYF. The bases read TGCGCCAGTCCTCGGGATCTAGGCTGGAGCTCTGGAAACACCATATATTTT.